The 12 T cell receptor beta chains presented below share a single source sample, sequenced in a study of blood T cell repertoires in COVID-19. Here immunoSEQ multiplex PCR was the method, and the copy in TCRdb shows in-frame clones only, minus some. The data hold 150,000 to 200,000 clones, with around 90% observed a single time. Sequenced input: PBMCs or T cells enriched from blood (not recorded which). Every receptor here comes from a woman aged 18 to 35 who had recovered from COVID-19.

The genes are TRBV7-8 and TRBJ1-2; 7 bases are shared with TRBD1. There are 16 residues in the CDR3. Looked up from germline, CDR1 is SGHVS and CDR2 is FQNEAQ. After removal of 0 bases from V and 2 bases from J, the junction contained 6 bases not matched to a gene. CDR3 nucleotides: TGTGCCAGCAGCTTAGCGAGTCTGGGACAGAACTATGGCTACACCTTC. Translated: CASSLASLGQNYGYTF. The variable domain in full, completed from reference TRBV7-8 and TRBJ1-2, reads GAGVSQSPRYKVAKRGQDVALRCDPISGHVSLFWYQQALGQGPEFLTYFQNEAQLDKSGLPSDRFFAERPEGSVSTLKIQRTQQEDSAVYLCASSLASLGQNYGYTFGSGTRLTVV.

The chain employs TRBV4-1 and TRBJ2-1; TRBD2 matches 10 bases. Germline CDR1 MGHRA, CDR2 YSYEKL. The CDR3 has 16 residues. V was pared by 3 bases and J by 4 bases, with 6 bases of the junction left unmatched. CDR3 sequence (DNA): TGCGCCAGCAGCCATCAAGCGGGAGGGGAATACAATGAGCAGTTCTTC. It translates to CASSHQAGGEYNEQFF.

J is TRBJ2-3 and V is TRBV5-5; 7 nucleotides align to TRBD1. The CDR3 extends over 16 amino acids. Germline V gene sequence: CDR1 SGHKS, CDR2 YYEKEE (reference sequence). V shed 1 base, J shed 5 bases, and the junction held 10 bases outside the gene matches. The CDR3 DNA reads TGTGCCAGCAGCTTGACCCACAGGGGCCCTGGAGATACGCAGTATTTT. The encoded protein is CASSLTHRGPGDTQYF. Together with reference TRBV5-5 and TRBJ2-3, the CDR3 gives the full variable domain: DAGVTQSPTHLIKTRGQQVTLRCSPISGHKSVSWYQQVLGQGPQFIFQYYEKEERGRGNFPDRFSARQFPNYSSELNVNALLLGDSALYLCASSLTHRGPGDTQYFGPGTRLTVL.

V and J are TRBV9 and TRBJ1-2; 8 nucleotides match TRBD1. V shed 4 bases, J shed 3 bases, and the junction held 11 bases outside the gene matches. The CDR3 spans 16 residues. CDR1 is SGDLS and CDR2 is YYNGEE in the germline V gene. The CDR3 DNA follows: TGTGCCAGCAGCCCCTCTCCCGGACAGGGTCACTATGGCTACACCTTC. Protein: CASSPSPGQGHYGYTF.

V and J are TRBV5-1 and TRBJ2-7; D might be TRBD2 (5 bases). The CDR3 extends over 15 amino acids. Germline V CDR1 and CDR2: SGHRS, YFSETQ. The V and J ends lost 2 bases and 2 bases respectively, with 14 bases between them. The CDR3 bases are TGCGCCAGCAGCTTCGGGAAGGAGAGTACCTACGAGCAGTACTTC. Encoded protein: CASSFGKESTYEQYF.

The V gene is TRBV19, the J gene TRBJ1-1; 9 bases are a match to TRBD1. V was clipped by 6 bases and J by 5 bases; unmatched bases: 4. The CDR3 totals 13 residues. Germline CDR1 is LNHDA and CDR2 is SQIVND (reference sequence). CDR3 in DNA: TGTGCCAGTAGCGAGACAGGGGGGACTGAAGCTTTCTTT. Translation gives CASSETGGTEAFF.

CDR3 sequence (DNA): TGTGCCAGCACGGGGAGTTCGTACACCATATATTTT. This gives the protein CASTGSSYTIYF. The gene calls are TRBV12-3 or TRBV12-4 and TRBJ1-3; D is undetermined. V was pared by 7 bases and J by 8 bases, with 12 bases between. This CDR3 comprises 12 residues.

The rearrangement links TRBV7-2 to TRBJ2-7; D gene ambiguous. V was pared by 5 bases and J by 7 bases, with 12 bases between. Germline V CDR1 and CDR2: SGHTA, FQGNSA. The CDR3 extends over 12 amino acids. CDR3 DNA: TGTGCCAGCAGCCCTAACTTCTATGAGCAGTACTTC. Amino acids: CASSPNFYEQYF.

The gene calls are TRBV7-2 and TRBJ2-7; perhaps TRBD2 as D (6 bases). Germline CDR1 SGHTA, CDR2 FQGNSA. V lost 8 bases to trimming and J lost 5 bases, with 16 bases between them. The CDR3 is 13 residues long. The CDR3 loop reads CASESGLGDEQYF. As DNA, the CDR3 is TGTGCCAGCGAGAGCGGGTTAGGGGACGAGCAGTACTTC. Looking up the rest from reference TRBV7-2 and TRBJ2-7 gives the full variable domain: GAGVSQSPSNKVTEKGKDVELRCDPISGHTALYWYRQSLGQGLEFLIYFQGNSAPDKSGLPSDRFSAERTGGSVSTLTIQRTQQEDSAVYLCASESGLGDEQYFGPGTRLTVT.

The chain couples TRBV5-4 to TRBJ2-2; D uncertain. The germline V gene encodes CDR1 SGHNT and CDR2 YYREEE (reference sequence). Deletions cut 4 bases from V and 5 bases from J, with 6 bases between. The CDR3 consists of 12 residues. This CDR3 is CASSHNTGELFF. Written as DNA, the CDR3 is TGTGCCAGCAGCCACAATACCGGGGAGCTGTTTTTT.

For this clone: An end of the junction differs from the germline gene, which may be a read error. This chain links TRBV7-7 with TRBJ2-1; 7 nucleotides agree with TRBD1. CDR1 is SSHAT and CDR2 is FNYEAQ in the germline V gene (reference sequence). This CDR3 is built from 15 residues. CDR3 nucleotides: TGTGCTAGCAGCTTTGACAGGGCAGGGTTCAATGAGCAGTTCTTC. This gives the protein CASSFDRAGFNEQFF. Full variable domain (outside the CDR3, taken from reference TRBV7-7 and TRBJ2-1): GAGVSQSPRYKVTKRGQDVTLRCDPISSHATLYWYQQALGQGPEFLTYFNYEAQPDKSGLPSDRFSAERPEGSISTLTIQRTEQRDSAMYRCASSFDRAGFNEQFFGPGTRLTVL.

The V gene is TRBV28, the J gene TRBJ1-6; TRBD1 aligns across 7 bases. Unmatched junction bases numbered 6, after V lost 7 bases and J lost 3 bases. The length of the CDR3 is 15 residues. CDR1 MDHEN and CDR2 SYDVKM come from the germline V gene. CDR3 sequence (DNA): TGTGCCAGCATCAGGGACAGTAACTATAATTCACCCCTCCACTTT. This translates into CASIRDSNYNSPLHF.